Below, 23 T cell receptor beta chains from the same sample are listed, as sequenced in a study of cytomegalovirus exposure and HLA in healthy donors. Primers for the PCR totalled 60 Vbeta and 13 Jbeta. Here immunoSEQ multiplex PCR was the method, and the copy in TCRdb shows in-frame clones only, minus some. The sample yields 150,000 or so clones, around 83% seen once. The sequenced material came from PBMCs. The receptors here all came from a woman aged 18-30 years in good health and CMV-seronegative.

The chain employs TRBV6-5 and TRBJ2-7; perhaps TRBD2 as D (5 bases). V was pared by 0 bases and J by 0 bases, with 12 bases between. This CDR3 contains 16 residues. The germline V gene has CDR1 MNHEY and CDR2 SVGAGI. The CDR3 loop is CASSYSSGIPSYEQYF. Here the CDR3 DNA reads TGTGCCAGCAGTTACTCCTCCGGGATCCCCTCCTACGAGCAGTACTTC.

CDR3 DNA: TGCGCCAGCAGCCAAGATACGGACTACCCCACAGATACGCAGTATTTT. Protein product: CASSQDTDYPTDTQYF. V and J are TRBV4-3 and TRBJ2-3, with D maybe TRBD2 (6 bases). The V and J ends lost 0 bases and 2 bases respectively, with 12 bases between them. Germline V lookup: CDR1 LGHNA, CDR2 YSLEER. CDR3 length: 16 residues.

The J gene is TRBJ1-2, the V gene TRBV5-8; D is unresolved. This CDR3 contains 13 residues. V was cut by 1 base and J by 2 bases, with 6 bases left in between. CDR1 is SGHTS, CDR2 YDEGEE, per germline. DNA of the CDR3: TGTGCCAGCAGCTTGCTCAGAAACTATGGCTACACCTTC. Translating it yields CASSLLRNYGYTF.

The chain carries TRBV9 and TRBJ2-3; D is perhaps TRBD2 (5 bases). V lost 0 bases and J 6 bases, leaving 14 bases between the germline ends. Germline V lookup: CDR1 SGDLS, CDR2 YYNGEE. The CDR3 length is 15 residues. The CDR3 protein is CASSVDGGPGDTQYF. The DNA of the CDR3 is TGTGCCAGCAGCGTAGATGGTGGTCCGGGGGATACGCAGTATTTT.

This clone occurred a few times. The genes are TRBV27 and TRBJ1-2; TRBD1 matches 8 bases. After removal of 5 bases from V and 2 bases from J, the junction contained 7 bases not matched to a gene. In germline, CDR1 is MNHEY, CDR2 SMNVEV (reference sequence). The CDR3 spans 15 residues. This CDR3 is CASSTDREANYGYTF. The CDR3 DNA sequence: TGTGCCAGCAGTACGGACAGGGAGGCGAACTATGGCTACACCTTC.

The chain has TRBV30 and TRBJ1-1; no definite D call. This CDR3 has 14 amino acids. V dropped 4 bases and J dropped 0 bases, with 12 bases sitting between them. Germline V lookup: CDR1 GTSNPN, CDR2 SVGIG (reference sequence). The CDR3 protein is CAWTGGRLNTEAFF. The CDR3 DNA is TGTGCCTGGACCGGAGGCCGGTTGAACACTGAAGCTTTCTTT.

The V and J genes are TRBV6-6 and TRBJ2-3; D not certain. The germline V and J ends were trimmed by 7 bases and 0 bases, with 14 bases remaining between them. This CDR3 contains 15 residues. Germline V CDR1 and CDR2: MNHNY, SVGAGI (reference sequence). In nucleotides, the CDR3 is TGTGCCAGCAAAGCCACAGAGTCTAGCACAGATACGCAGTATTTT. It specifies CASKATESSTDTQYF.

This chain joins TRBV7-3 and TRBJ2-3, with 10 bases aligning to TRBD2. Trimming removed 4 bases from V and 3 bases from J; junction bases left unmatched: 4. This CDR3 comprises 15 residues. Per germline, CDR1 SGHTA and CDR2 FQGTGA. The CDR3, as DNA: TGTGCCAGCAGCTCGGGGACTAGCGAGACAGATACGCAGTATTTT. Encoded protein: CASSSGTSETDTQYF.

The gene calls are TRBV6-5 and TRBJ1-6, with 8 bases lining up with TRBD1. The CDR3 consists of 14 residues. The J segment lost 11 bases and the V segment lost 4 bases, leaving 7 bases of the junction unmatched. Germline loops: CDR1 MNHEY, CDR2 SVGAGI. CDR3 amino acids: CASSSSGQGAPLHF. CDR3 sequence (DNA): TGTGCCAGCAGTTCCTCAGGACAGGGCGCACCCCTCCACTTT.

V gene TRBV30 combines with J gene TRBJ2-7; D gene uncertain. Germline values: CDR1 GTSNPN, CDR2 SVGIG (reference sequence). Deletions cut 3 bases from V and 4 bases from J, with 31 bases between. This CDR3 region has 19 residues. The CDR3 DNA is TGTGCCTGGAGCTCCTACACCCTCCCGCTTACTAAAACCCTTTACGAGCAGTACTTC. This codes for CAWSSYTLPLTKTLYEQYF.

The chain's CDR3 is CAWNLAGGPADTQYF. CDR3 DNA: TGTGCCTGGAATCTAGCGGGAGGGCCGGCAGATACGCAGTATTTT. The chain uses TRBV30 and TRBJ2-3; 12 bases match TRBD2. Per germline, CDR1 GTSNPN and CDR2 SVGIG (reference sequence). The V and J ends lost 4 bases and 4 bases, in that order; junction bases with no gene match: 6. The CDR3 consists of 15 residues. Full variable domain (remainder filled in from reference TRBV30 and TRBJ2-3): SQTIHQWPATLVQPVGSPLSLECTVEGTSNPNLYWYRQAAGRGLQLLFYSVGIGQISSEVPQNLSASRPQDRQFILSSKKLLLSDSGFYLCAWNLAGGPADTQYFGPGTRLTVL.

This chain joins TRBV7-2 and TRBJ2-7, with D possibly being TRBD2 (6 bases). Germline CDR1 reads SGHTA; CDR2 reads FQGNSA. V lost 3 bases, J lost 3 bases, and 9 bases lay in between. The CDR3 length is 13 residues. CDR3 nucleotide sequence: TGTGCCAGCAGCTTGGGGAGGAACTACGAGCAGTACTTC. Translating it yields CASSLGRNYEQYF.

V gene TRBV11-2 combines with J gene TRBJ1-2, with D uncertain. The CDR3 contains 12 residues. V was clipped by 1 base and J by 3 bases, with 3 bases between them. Looked up from germline, CDR1 is SGHAT and CDR2 is FQNNGV. CDR3 nucleotide sequence: TGTGCCAGCAGCTTAGGGCACTATGGCTACACCTTC. Its translation is CASSLGHYGYTF. The full variable domain, with the rest looked up from reference TRBV11-2 and TRBJ1-2, is EAGVAQSPRYKIIEKRQSVAFWCNPISGHATLYWYQQILGQGPKLLIQFQNNGVVDDSQLPKDRFSAERLKGVDSTLKIQPAKLEDSAVYLCASSLGHYGYTFGSGTRLTVV.

The rearrangement joins TRBV19 to TRBJ1-3; D is possibly TRBD1 (5 bases). With 9 bases removed from V and 5 bases from J, the gap between germline ends came to 17 bases. In germline, CDR1 is LNHDA, CDR2 SQIVND (reference sequence). This CDR3 spans 14 amino acids. CDR3 protein: CASGGTGPRNTIYF. DNA of the CDR3: TGTGCCAGCGGGGGGACGGGCCCAAGAAACACCATATATTTT.

The V and J genes are TRBV5-1 and TRBJ2-1, with TRBD2 matching 7 bases. The CDR3 consists of 13 residues. V lost 4 bases to trimming and J lost 8 bases; unmatched junction nucleotides: 6. Germline V CDR1 and CDR2: SGHRS, YFSETQ. The CDR3 region is CASSLEGRDEQFF. The DNA for the CDR3 is TGCGCCAGCAGCCTAGAAGGGAGGGATGAGCAGTTCTTC.

CDR3 DNA sequence: TGCGCCAGCAGCTTGAGCAGCGGGGGGGGCACAGATACGCAGTATTTT. Protein product: CASSLSSGGGTDTQYF. V is TRBV5-1 and J is TRBJ2-3; 10 bases align to TRBD2. The germline V gene has CDR1 SGHRS and CDR2 YFSETQ. The ends lost 1 base at V and 1 base at J; junction bases unmatched: 3. The CDR3 consists of 16 residues.

The CDR3, as DNA: TGCAGTGACACGGGAGGCGAAGAGACCCAGTACTTC. This sequence encodes CSDTGGEETQYF. The rearrangement links TRBV29-1 to TRBJ2-5; 7 positions match TRBD2. This CDR3 region has 12 residues. CDR1 SQVTM and CDR2 ANQGSEA come from the germline V gene.

V and J are TRBV28 and TRBJ1-2, with 12 bases fitting TRBD1. In germline, CDR1 is MDHEN, CDR2 SYDVKM. V lost 7 bases and J lost 8; bases outside the gene matches: 8. The CDR3 contains 14 residues. This CDR3 reads CASIGRGTGGGYTF. The CDR3 region has the DNA TGTGCCAGCATTGGGAGGGGGACAGGGGGCGGCTACACCTTC.

The chain carries TRBV4-3 and TRBJ2-6, with D perhaps matching TRBD2 (5 bases). The CDR3 length is 16 residues. Trimming stripped 0 bases from V and 1 base from J, with 7 bases between. The germline gives CDR1 LGHNA, CDR2 YSLEER. Written as DNA, the CDR3 is TGCGCCAGCAGCCAAGAAAGCGGATCTGGGGCCAACGTCCTGACTTTC. As protein: CASSQESGSGANVLTF.

The J gene is TRBJ2-3, the V gene TRBV10-3, with 10 bases that match TRBD2. V lost 4 bases and J lost 2; bases outside the gene matches: 9. The CDR3 has 17 amino acids. The germline gives CDR1 ENHRY, CDR2 SYGVKD. CDR3 coding DNA: TGTGCCATCAGTGCCACGCCGAGCGGGGGGGCCACAGATACGCAGTATTTT. This gives the protein CAISATPSGGATDTQYF.

The J gene is TRBJ1-2, the V gene TRBV7-2, with D hard to call. The CDR3 extends over 14 amino acids. Germline lookup yields CDR1 SGHTA and CDR2 FQGNSA. Trimming shortened V by 5 bases and J by 7 bases, and 17 bases separated the two germline ends. For the CDR3, the DNA is TGTGCCAGCAGCCAAGGATCTACAGTCGGTGGCTACACCTTC. The encoded protein is CASSQGSTVGGYTF.

The chain is built from TRBV6-5 and TRBJ1-3, with TRBD1 matching 10 bases. The germline gives CDR1 MNHEY, CDR2 SVGAGI. This CDR3 region has 15 residues. V was clipped by 6 bases and J by 2 bases; unmatched bases: 4. As DNA, the CDR3 is TGTGCCAGCAGAGATGACAGGGGGCCTGGAAACACCATATATTTT. It yields the protein CASRDDRGPGNTIYF.

About this clone itself: The sample carries other DNA sequences with the same CDR3. V is TRBV10-1 and J is TRBJ2-5; D is unresolved. The CDR3 covers 10 residues. Germline V gives CDR1 WNHNN, CDR2 SYGVQD (reference sequence). The V end was cut by 8 bases, the J end by 9 bases, with 10 bases between. The chain's CDR3 is CASARLSQYF. The CDR3 DNA is TGCGCCAGCGCCAGACTGTCCCAGTACTTC.